Listed below are T cell receptor beta chains from one sample, sequenced in a study of control samples from healthy donors and cancer patients. Profiled with immunoSEQ multiplex PCR; TCRdb holds only in-frame clones, not every one. The table has about 78,000 clones, about 88% seen once. Input material: blood. The receptors stem from a woman between 55 and 75 years old in good health. CDR3s include the opening cysteine and the closing phenylalanine or tryptophan. The D gene is left open where the match is weak. Size is stated for part of the rows, as once, few or many counts, or as a class when the clone is expanded.

clone size,D gene,V gene,CDR3 length,CDR3 protein
.,TRBD1,TRBV7-8,14,CASRGTTGESEAFF
.,TRBD2,TRBV15,17,CATSSPRTSGGTDTQYF
.,.,TRBV18,12,CASSPRDTEAFF
.,.,TRBV7-9,16,CASSASRGARRYGYTF
.,.,TRBV28,14,CASRPPGPTGELFF
once,.,TRBV28,11,CASGLQDTQYF
.,TRBD1,TRBV14,15,CASSQEGQGGNEQYF
.,TRBD1,TRBV19,14,CASRPGQGLYGYTF
once,.,TRBV3-1/TRBV3-2,14,CASSQDLGYETQYF
.,TRBD1,TRBV25-1,14,CASSETGENTEAFF
few,.,TRBV19,13,CASRISGIQPQHF
.,.,TRBV20-1,13,CSASQGGGEKLFF
.,.,TRBV5-5,13,CASSLLRQETQYF
.,.,TRBV27,17,CASSPPKGGLGGKGAFF
once,TRBD1,TRBV5-1,15,CASSLQGGDHNEQFF
.,TRBD1,TRBV30,13,CAWSRGQADTQYF
.,.,TRBV7-2,13,CASQTDYNSPLHF
.,TRBD1,TRBV2,15,CASSRGDRDYEKLFF
.,TRBD2,TRBV9,16,CASSVGSGGTYNEQFF
.,.,TRBV5-1,16,CASSFGAQATNEKLFF
few,TRBD1,TRBV28,17,CASSQGTGAWSNQPQHF
once,.,TRBV12-3/TRBV12-4,13,CASSLYHTGELFF